The 9 T cell receptor beta chains below all came from one sample that was sequenced in a study of siplizumab effects on memory and regulatory T cells (dated by TCRdb to the late 2010s). Library preparation employed the immunoSEQ multiplex PCR assay. Held by TCRdb, this immuneACCESS table contains in-frame sequences only and omits some clones. Under half of the omission traces to an unresolved V gene where checked; the cause of the rest is unknown. Within this sample are under 130,000 clones, with 85% to 95% of them counted one time only. The ten largest clones take up 0.32% of the sample. The sample taken for sequencing was CD4+ T cells sorted from blood. The receptors here all came from a human donor in good health.

In the case of this clone: Other DNA sequences in the same sample also yield this CDR3. The chain carries TRBV29-1 and TRBJ2-3, with D uncertain. CDR3 length: 11 amino acids. CDR1 SQVTM and CDR2 ANQGSEA come from the germline V gene. The germline V and J ends were trimmed by 2 bases and 2 bases, with 2 bases remaining between them. The CDR3 bases are TGCAGCGTTGAATCCACAGATACGCAGTATTTT. Amino acids: CSVESTDTQYF.

The chain joins TRBV5-1 to TRBJ2-7; D is uncertain. CDR1 SGHRS and CDR2 YFSETQ come from the germline V gene. The CDR3 runs to 12 residues. Trimming removed 4 bases at V and 0 bases at J, with 5 bases between. The CDR3 protein is CASSPNSYEQYF. CDR3 sequence (DNA): TGCGCCAGCAGCCCGAACTCCTACGAGCAGTACTTC.

The rearrangement links TRBV25-1 to TRBJ1-3, with a weak D call TRBD1 (5 bases). V was pared by 1 base and J by 4 bases, with 11 bases between. Germline assignment: CDR1 MGHDK and CDR2 SYGVNS. This CDR3 region has 15 residues. This chain's CDR3 is CASSESGGTGNTIYF. DNA of the CDR3: TGTGCCAGCAGTGAATCCGGGGGTACCGGAAACACCATATATTTT.

The genes are TRBV5-1 and TRBJ2-7, with TRBD1 matching 7 bases. V dropped 1 base and J dropped 2; count of bases not matched to a gene: 9. The CDR3 is 16 amino acids. Germline V gene lookup returns CDR1 SGHRS and CDR2 YFSETQ. Here the CDR3 DNA reads TGCGCCAGCAGCTTGACCCCCACAGGGGTAACCTACGAGCAGTACTTC. Protein product: CASSLTPTGVTYEQYF.

V usage is TRBV19 and J usage is TRBJ2-3, with a tentative D call TRBD1 (6 bases). Germline V lookup: CDR1 LNHDA, CDR2 SQIVND (reference sequence). Trimming pared 4 bases from V and 3 bases from J, leaving 14 bases between. CDR3 size: 15 residues. The CDR3 bases are TGTGCCAGTAGTACTGAAGGGGGAAGAACAGATACGCAGTATTTT. It is translated as CASSTEGGRTDTQYF. Supplemented by reference TRBV19 and TRBJ2-3, the full variable domain reads DGGITQSPKYLFRKEGQNVTLSCEQNLNHDAMYWYRQDPGQGLRLIYYSQIVNDFQKGDIAEGYSVSREKKESFPLTVTSAQKNPTAFYLCASSTEGGRTDTQYFGPGTRLTVL.

V usage is TRBV27 and J usage is TRBJ2-5; D tentatively fits TRBD1 or TRBD2 (5 bases each). CDR1 is MNHEY, CDR2 SMNVEV, per germline (reference sequence). Trimming took off 6 bases at V and 5 bases at J, with 25 bases between the two ends. CDR3 length equals 17 residues. The DNA for the CDR3 is TGTGCCAGCAGGCCCGACCGTTTATTGGGACGTCCGGAGACCCAGTACTTC. Protein product: CASRPDRLLGRPETQYF.

The chain combines TRBV18 with TRBJ2-5; 9 nucleotides align to TRBD1. Germline CDR1 KGHSH, CDR2 LQKENI. The V gene end was trimmed by 3 bases and the J gene end by 7 bases; junction bases not matched to a gene: 6. The CDR3 has 14 residues. CDR3 sequence (DNA): TGTGCCAGCTCACCCGGGGACAGGGTAGTGACCCAGTACTTC. Residues: CASSPGDRVVTQYF.

This chain connects TRBV29-1 to TRBJ2-1; possibly TRBD2 for D (5 bases). CDR3 length: 14 amino acids. CDR1 and CDR2 (germline): SQVTM, ANQGSEA. The CDR3 spells CTSIILGRSNEQFF. The DNA for the CDR3 is TGCACCTCGATTATACTAGGGCGATCCAATGAGCAGTTCTTC.

V is TRBV20-1 and J is TRBJ2-1, with unresolved D. Germline CDR1 DFQATT, CDR2 SNEGSKA (reference sequence). The CDR3 length is 11 residues. Trimming shortened V by 5 bases and J by 7 bases, and 9 bases separated the two germline ends. The CDR3 sequence: CSAGSVNEQFF. DNA for the CDR3: TGCAGTGCTGGTTCAGTTAATGAGCAGTTCTTC.